This T cell receptor (beta chain) was obtained from a study of cytotoxic CD8 clonotypes in ibrutinib-treated CLL. The method was immunoSEQ multiplex PCR; TCRdb's version includes in-frame clones alone and lacks a portion of them. The table lists some 140,000 clones, about four fifths of them singletons, with around 13% in the top ten. Germline V gives CDR1 GTSNPN, CDR2 SVGIG (reference sequence). The CDR3 is 18 residues long. The V segment lost 0 bases and the J segment 4 bases; nucleotides outside the gene matches: 15. This sample comprised PBMCs, obtained after 12 months of ibrutinib treatment. The rearrangement joins TRBV30 to TRBJ2-3; 8 positions agree with TRBD1. This receptor was obtained from a human donor with chronic lymphocytic leukemia. The CDR3 bases are TGTGCCTGGAGTGTACGCTGGGTTGTACAGGGGGGCGCAGATACGCAGTATTTT. Its translation is CAWSVRWVVQGGADTQYF.